This T cell receptor (beta chain) is from a study of blood T cell repertoires in COVID-19. At the level of the study: Samples representing acute and convalescent COVID-19 were sourced from the United States, Italy and Spain. Sources were T cells, B-cell-depleted T cells, or PBMCs; the material itself was cDNA or gDNA.

The V end was cut by 0 bases, the J end by 4 bases, with 10 bases between. This CDR3 contains 14 residues. Germline CDR1 is SGHNT and CDR2 is YYREEE (reference sequence). Per the authors' pipeline: How many nucleated cells were present was estimated from reference gene primer amplification. Sequenced by immunoSEQ multiplex PCR; TCRdb stores in-frame clones only, minus some. The V and J calls and clone size come from that table; D and trimming were worked out from the DNA. The sample holds around 65,000 clones; 70% to 85% are singletons and the top ten take about 15%. The sequence came from a man older than 75 with active COVID-19. Sequenced: peripheral blood. The chain has TRBV5-4 and TRBJ1-2; no definite D call. CDR3 DNA sequence: TGTGCCAGCAGCTTGGGCGGAGGCTCCTATGGCTACACCTTC. As protein: CASSLGGGSYGYTF.